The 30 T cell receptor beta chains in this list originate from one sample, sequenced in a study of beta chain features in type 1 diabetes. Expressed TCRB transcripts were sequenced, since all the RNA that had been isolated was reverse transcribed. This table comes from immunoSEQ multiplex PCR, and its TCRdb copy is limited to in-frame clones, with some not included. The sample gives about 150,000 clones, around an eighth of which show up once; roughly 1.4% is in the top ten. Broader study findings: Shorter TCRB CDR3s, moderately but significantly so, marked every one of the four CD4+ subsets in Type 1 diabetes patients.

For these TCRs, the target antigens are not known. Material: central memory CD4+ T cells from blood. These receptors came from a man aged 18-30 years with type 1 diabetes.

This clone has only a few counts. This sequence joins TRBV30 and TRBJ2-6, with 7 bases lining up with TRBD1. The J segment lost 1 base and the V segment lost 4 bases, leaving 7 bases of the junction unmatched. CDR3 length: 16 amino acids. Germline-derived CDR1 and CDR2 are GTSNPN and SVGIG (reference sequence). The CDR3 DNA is TGTGCCTGGACCGAACAGGGGTTTTCTGGGGCCAACGTCCTGACTTTC. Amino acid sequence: CAWTEQGFSGANVLTF.

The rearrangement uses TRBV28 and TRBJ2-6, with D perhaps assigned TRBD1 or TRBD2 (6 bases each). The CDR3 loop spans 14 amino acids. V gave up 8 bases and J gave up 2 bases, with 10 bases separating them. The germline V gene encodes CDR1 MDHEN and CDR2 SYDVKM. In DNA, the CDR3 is TGTGCCAGCGAGAGGGGGGCTGGGGCCAACGTCCTGACTTTC. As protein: CASERGAGANVLTF.

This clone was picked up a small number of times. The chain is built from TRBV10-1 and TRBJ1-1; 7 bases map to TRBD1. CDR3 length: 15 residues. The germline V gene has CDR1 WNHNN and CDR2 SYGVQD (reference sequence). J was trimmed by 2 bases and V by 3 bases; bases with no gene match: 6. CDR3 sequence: CASSDAGTANTEAFF. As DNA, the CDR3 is TGCGCCAGCAGTGATGCCGGGACAGCCAACACTGAAGCTTTCTTT.

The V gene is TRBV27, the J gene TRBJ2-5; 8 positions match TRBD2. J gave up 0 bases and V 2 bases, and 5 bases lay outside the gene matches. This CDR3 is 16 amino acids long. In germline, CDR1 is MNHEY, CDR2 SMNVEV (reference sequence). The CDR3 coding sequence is TGTGCCAGCAGTTTAAGTGTAGCGGGGTACCAAGAGACCCAGTACTTC. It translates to CASSLSVAGYQETQYF.

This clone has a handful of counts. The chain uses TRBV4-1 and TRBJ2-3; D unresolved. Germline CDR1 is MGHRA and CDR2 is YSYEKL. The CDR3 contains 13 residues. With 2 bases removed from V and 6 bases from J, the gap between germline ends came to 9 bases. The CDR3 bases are TGCGCCAGCAGCCAACTAGGGAAGGATACGCAGTATTTT. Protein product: CASSQLGKDTQYF.

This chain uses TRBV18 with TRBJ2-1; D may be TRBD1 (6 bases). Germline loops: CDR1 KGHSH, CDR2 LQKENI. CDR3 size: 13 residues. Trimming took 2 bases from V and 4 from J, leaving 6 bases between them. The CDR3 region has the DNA TGTGCCAGCTCACCAGGGACATACAATGAGCAGTTCTTC. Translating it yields CASSPGTYNEQFF.

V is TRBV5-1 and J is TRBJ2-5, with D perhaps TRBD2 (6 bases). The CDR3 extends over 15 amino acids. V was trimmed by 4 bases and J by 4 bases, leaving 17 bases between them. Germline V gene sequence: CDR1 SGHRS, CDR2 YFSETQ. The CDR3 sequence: CASSPRGGRPETQYF. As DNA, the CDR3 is TGCGCCAGCAGCCCCCGAGGTGGGAGGCCAGAGACCCAGTACTTC.

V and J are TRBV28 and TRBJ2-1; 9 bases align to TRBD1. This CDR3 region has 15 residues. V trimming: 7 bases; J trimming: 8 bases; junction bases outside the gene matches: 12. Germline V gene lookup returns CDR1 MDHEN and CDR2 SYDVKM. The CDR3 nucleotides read TGTGCCAGCACGCCGGGGGGACAGGGTCTTCATGAGCAGTTCTTC. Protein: CASTPGGQGLHEQFF. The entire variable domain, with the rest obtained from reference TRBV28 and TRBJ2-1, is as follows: DVKVTQSSRYLVKRTGEKVFLECVQDMDHENMFWYRQDPGLGLRLIYFSYDVKMKEKGDIPEGYSVSREKKERFSLILESASTNQTSMYLCASTPGGQGLHEQFFGPGTRLTVL.

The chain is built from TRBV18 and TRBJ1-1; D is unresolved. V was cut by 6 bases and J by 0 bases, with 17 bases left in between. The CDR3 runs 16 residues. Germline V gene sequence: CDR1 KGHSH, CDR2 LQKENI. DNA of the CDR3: TGTGCCAGCTCGGAGGGTTCCGGACGGTTGAACACTGAAGCTTTCTTT. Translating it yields CASSEGSGRLNTEAFF.

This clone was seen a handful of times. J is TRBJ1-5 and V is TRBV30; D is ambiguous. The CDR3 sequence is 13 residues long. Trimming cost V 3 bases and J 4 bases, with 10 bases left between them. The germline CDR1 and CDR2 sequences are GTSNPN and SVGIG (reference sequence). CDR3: CAWSSDFNQPQHF. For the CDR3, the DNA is TGTGCCTGGAGCAGCGATTTTAATCAGCCCCAGCATTTT.

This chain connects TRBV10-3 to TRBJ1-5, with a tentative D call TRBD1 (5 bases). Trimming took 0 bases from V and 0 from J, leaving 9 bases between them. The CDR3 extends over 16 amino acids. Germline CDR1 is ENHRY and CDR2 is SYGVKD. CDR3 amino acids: CAISESQTASNQPQHF. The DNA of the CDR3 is TGTGCCATCAGTGAGTCGCAGACAGCTAGCAATCAGCCCCAGCATTTT.

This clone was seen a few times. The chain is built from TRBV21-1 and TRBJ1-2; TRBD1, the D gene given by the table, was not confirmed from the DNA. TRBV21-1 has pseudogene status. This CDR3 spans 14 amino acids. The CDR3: CASRRLQGRGGYTF. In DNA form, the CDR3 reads TGTGCCAGCAGGAGACTACAGGGGCGGGGTGGCTACACCTTC.

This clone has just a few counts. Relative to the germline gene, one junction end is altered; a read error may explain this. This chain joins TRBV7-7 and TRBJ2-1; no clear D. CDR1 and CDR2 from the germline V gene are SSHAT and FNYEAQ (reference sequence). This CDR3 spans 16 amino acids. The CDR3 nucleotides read TGTGCTAGCAGCCCCACCGGTGTTGGCTCCTACAATGAGCAGTTCTTC. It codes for CASSPTGVGSYNEQFF.

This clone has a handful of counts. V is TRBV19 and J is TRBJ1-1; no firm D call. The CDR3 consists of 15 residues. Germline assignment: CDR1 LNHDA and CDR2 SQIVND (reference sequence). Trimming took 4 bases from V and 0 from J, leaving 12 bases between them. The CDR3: CASSRGPGLNTEAFF. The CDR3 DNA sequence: TGTGCCAGTAGTAGAGGGCCCGGACTGAACACTGAAGCTTTCTTT.

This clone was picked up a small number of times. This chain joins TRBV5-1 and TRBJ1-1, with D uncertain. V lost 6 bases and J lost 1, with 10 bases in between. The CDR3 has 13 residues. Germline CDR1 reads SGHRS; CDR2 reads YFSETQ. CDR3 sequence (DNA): TGCGCCAGCACCTTCAACACGAACACTGAAGCTTTCTTT. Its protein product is CASTFNTNTEAFF.

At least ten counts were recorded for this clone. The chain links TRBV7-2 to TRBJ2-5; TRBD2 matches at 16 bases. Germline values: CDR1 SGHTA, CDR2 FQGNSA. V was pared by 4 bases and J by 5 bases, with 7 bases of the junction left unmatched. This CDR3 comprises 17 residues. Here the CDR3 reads CASSSGTSGGAAETQYF. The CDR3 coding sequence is TGTGCCAGCAGCTCCGGGACTAGCGGGGGGGCCGCGGAGACCCAGTACTTC.

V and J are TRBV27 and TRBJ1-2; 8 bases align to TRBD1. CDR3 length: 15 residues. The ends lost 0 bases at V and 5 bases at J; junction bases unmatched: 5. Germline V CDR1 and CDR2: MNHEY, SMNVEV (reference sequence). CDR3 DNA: TGTGCCAGCAGTTTATCGCAGGGGGCTAGATATGGCTACACCTTC. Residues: CASSLSQGARYGYTF.

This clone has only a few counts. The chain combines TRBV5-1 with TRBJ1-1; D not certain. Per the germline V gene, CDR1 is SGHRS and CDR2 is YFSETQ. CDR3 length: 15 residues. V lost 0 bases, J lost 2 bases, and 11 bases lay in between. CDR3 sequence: CASSLDVRTNTEAFF. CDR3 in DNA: TGCGCCAGCAGCTTGGACGTGCGGACTAACACTGAAGCTTTCTTT.

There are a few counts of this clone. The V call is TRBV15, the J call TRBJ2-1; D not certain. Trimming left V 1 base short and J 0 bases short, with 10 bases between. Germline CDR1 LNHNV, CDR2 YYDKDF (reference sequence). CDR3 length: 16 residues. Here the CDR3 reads CATSRGAATSYNEQFF. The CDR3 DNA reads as TGTGCCACCAGCAGAGGGGCGGCCACCTCCTACAATGAGCAGTTCTTC.

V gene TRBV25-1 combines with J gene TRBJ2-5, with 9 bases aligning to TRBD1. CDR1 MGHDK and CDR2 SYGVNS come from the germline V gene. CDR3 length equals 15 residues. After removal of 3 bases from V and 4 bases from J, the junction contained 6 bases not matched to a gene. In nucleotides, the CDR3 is TGTGCCAGCAGTGATCCACAGGGGGCAGGAGAGACCCAGTACTTC. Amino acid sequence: CASSDPQGAGETQYF.

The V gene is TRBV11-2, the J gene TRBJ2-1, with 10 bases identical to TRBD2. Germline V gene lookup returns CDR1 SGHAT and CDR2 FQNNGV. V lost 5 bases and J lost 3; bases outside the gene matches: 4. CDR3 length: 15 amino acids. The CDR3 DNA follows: TGTGCCAGCAGCGATCTAGCGGGGGTCTACAATGAGCAGTTCTTC. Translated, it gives CASSDLAGVYNEQFF.

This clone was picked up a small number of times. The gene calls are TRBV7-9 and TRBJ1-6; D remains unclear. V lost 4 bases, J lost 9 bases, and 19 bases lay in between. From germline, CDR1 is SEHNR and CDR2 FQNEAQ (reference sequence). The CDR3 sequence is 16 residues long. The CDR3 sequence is CASSSFGMQGSSPLHF. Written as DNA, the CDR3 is TGTGCCAGCAGCTCCTTCGGGATGCAAGGGAGTTCACCCCTCCACTTT.

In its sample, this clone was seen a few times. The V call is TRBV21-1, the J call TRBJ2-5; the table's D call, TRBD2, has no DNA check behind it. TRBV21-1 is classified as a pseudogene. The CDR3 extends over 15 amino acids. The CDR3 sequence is CASSPPGGGEETQYF. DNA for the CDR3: TGTGCCAGCAGCCCCCCGGGGGGGGGTGAAGAGACCCAGTACTTC.

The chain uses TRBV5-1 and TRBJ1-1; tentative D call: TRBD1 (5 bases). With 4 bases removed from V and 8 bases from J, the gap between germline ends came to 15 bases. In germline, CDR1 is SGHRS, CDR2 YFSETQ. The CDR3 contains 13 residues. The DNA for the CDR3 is TGCGCCAGCAGCCAAGACAGTTCTTCGGAAGCTTTCTTT. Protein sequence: CASSQDSSSEAFF.

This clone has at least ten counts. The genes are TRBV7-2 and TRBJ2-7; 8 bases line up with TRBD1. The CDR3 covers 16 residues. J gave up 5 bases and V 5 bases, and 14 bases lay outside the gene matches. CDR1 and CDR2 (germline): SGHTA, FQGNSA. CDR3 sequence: CASSAAPGQARDEQYF. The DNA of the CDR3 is TGTGCCAGCAGCGCTGCGCCGGGACAGGCTAGGGACGAGCAGTACTTC.

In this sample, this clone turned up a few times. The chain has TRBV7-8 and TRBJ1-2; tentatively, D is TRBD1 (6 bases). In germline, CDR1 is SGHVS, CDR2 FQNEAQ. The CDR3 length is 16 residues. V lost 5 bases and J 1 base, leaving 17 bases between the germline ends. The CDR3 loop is CASSLSHRQDNYGYTF. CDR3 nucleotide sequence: TGTGCCAGCAGCCTATCCCATCGACAGGATAACTATGGCTACACCTTC.

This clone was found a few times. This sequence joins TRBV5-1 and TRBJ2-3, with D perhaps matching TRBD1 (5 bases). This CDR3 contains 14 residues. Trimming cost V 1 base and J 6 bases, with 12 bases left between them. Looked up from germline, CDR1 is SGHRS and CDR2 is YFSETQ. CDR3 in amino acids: CASSLSLGDDTQYF. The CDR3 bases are TGCGCCAGCAGCTTGTCGTTAGGGGATGATACGCAGTATTTT.

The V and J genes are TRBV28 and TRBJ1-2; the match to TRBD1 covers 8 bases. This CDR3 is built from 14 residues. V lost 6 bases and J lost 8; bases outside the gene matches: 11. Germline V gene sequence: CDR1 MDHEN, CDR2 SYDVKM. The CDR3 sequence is CASSTGQGPFGYTF. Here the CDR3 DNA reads TGTGCCAGCAGCACAGGACAGGGCCCTTTCGGCTACACCTTC.

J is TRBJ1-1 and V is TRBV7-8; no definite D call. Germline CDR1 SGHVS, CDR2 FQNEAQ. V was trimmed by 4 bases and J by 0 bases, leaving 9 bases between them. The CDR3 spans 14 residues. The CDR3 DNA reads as TGTGCCAGCAGCTCCCGACGGTTGAACACTGAAGCTTTCTTT. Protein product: CASSSRRLNTEAFF.

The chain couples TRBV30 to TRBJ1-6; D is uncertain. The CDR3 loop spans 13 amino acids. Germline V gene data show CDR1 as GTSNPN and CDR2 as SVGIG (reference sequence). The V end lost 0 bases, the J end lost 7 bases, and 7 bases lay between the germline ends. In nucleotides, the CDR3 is TGTGCCTGGAGTGTTGAGGGAAATTCACCCCTCCACTTT. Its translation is CAWSVEGNSPLHF.